The 30 T cell receptor beta chains listed next were all sequenced from one sample in a study of PD-1 and CTLA-4 blockade in melanoma. TCRdb's table, derived via immunoSEQ multiplex PCR, lists solely in-frame clones and lacks some. The repertoire holds thousands of clones, with roughly 80% as singletons. This material consisted of CD8+ T cells from peripheral blood, taken before anti-PD-1 treatment. These receptor sequences come from a human donor with melanoma.

The genes are TRBV3-1 (or the pseudogene TRBV3-2) and TRBJ1-1; D perhaps matches TRBD1 (5 bases). The germline CDR1 and CDR2 sequences are LGHDT and YNNKEL (reference sequence). The CDR3 length is 14 residues. Trimming left V 5 bases short and J 4 bases short, with 14 bases between. CDR3 bases: TGTGCCAGCAGCGGGGGGTTGGCATTCACTGAAGCTTTCTTT. Translation gives CASSGGLAFTEAFF.

The chain links TRBV6-1 to TRBJ2-7; the D gene could be TRBD1 or TRBD2 (5 bases each). The CDR3 consists of 17 residues. CDR1 MNHNS and CDR2 SASEGT come from the germline V gene. V lost 3 bases, J lost 0 bases, and 18 bases lay in between. Written as DNA, the CDR3 is TGTGCCAGCAGTGAGACCCGGGACCGCGCGAGCTCCTACGAGCAGTACTTC. It specifies CASSETRDRASSYEQYF.

This clone was counted a single time. The chain joins TRBV11-3 to TRBJ1-1, with 7 bases identical to TRBD1. The germline V gene has CDR1 SGHNT and CDR2 YENEEA. The CDR3 covers 15 residues. After removal of 3 bases from V and 0 bases from J, the junction contained 4 bases not matched to a gene. The CDR3 loop is CASSFRGTLNTEAFF. The CDR3 nucleotides read TGTGCCAGCAGCTTCAGGGGGACCCTGAACACTGAAGCTTTCTTT. The full variable domain, with the rest looked up from reference TRBV11-3 and TRBJ1-1, is EAGVVQSPRYKIIEKKQPVAFWCNPISGHNTLYWYLQNLGQGPELLIRYENEEAVDDSQLPKDRFSAERLKGVDSTLKIQPAELGDSAVYLCASSFRGTLNTEAFFGQGTRLTVV.

The CDR3 here is CASSKEDGPRRETQYF. CDR3 nucleotides: TGTGCCAGCAGCAAAGAGGACGGCCCTAGGAGAGAGACCCAGTACTTC. This sequence joins TRBV21-1 and TRBJ2-5. TRBV21-1 counts as a pseudogene. This CDR3 has 16 residues.

The rearrangement joins TRBV5-4 to TRBJ1-3, with a possible D match to TRBD1 (6 bases). Between the trimmed V and J ends, which lost 3 bases and 0 bases, there was a span of 10 bases. Germline-derived CDR1 and CDR2 are SGHNT and YYREEE (reference sequence). This CDR3 is 15 amino acids long. CDR3: CASSSQGNSGNTIYF. The CDR3, as DNA: TGTGCCAGCAGCTCTCAGGGGAACTCTGGAAACACCATATATTTT. Full variable domain (remainder filled in from reference TRBV5-4 and TRBJ1-3): ETGVTQSPTHLIKTRGQQVTLRCSSQSGHNTVSWYQQALGQGPQFIFQYYREEENGRGNFPPRFSGLQFPNYSSELNVNALELDDSALYLCASSSQGNSGNTIYFGEGSWLTVV.

CDR3 residues: CASSEIPGTYEQYF. CDR3 bases: TGCGCCAGCAGTGAAATCCCAGGCACCTACGAGCAGTACTTC. V gene TRBV10-1 combines with J gene TRBJ2-7; D is unresolved. The CDR3 runs to 14 residues. The germline CDR1 and CDR2 sequences are WNHNN and SYGVQD (reference sequence). V lost 3 bases to trimming and J lost 2 bases, with 11 bases between them.

The chain combines TRBV29-1 with TRBJ2-7, with 8 bases aligning to TRBD1. Per the germline V gene, CDR1 is SQVTM and CDR2 is ANQGSEA. CDR3 length equals 13 residues. Losses at the gene ends were 4 bases for V and 5 bases for J; bases not matched to a gene: 7. This chain's CDR3 is CSVAGTGSNEQYF. The CDR3 DNA follows: TGCAGCGTTGCCGGGACAGGAAGCAACGAGCAGTACTTC.

The J gene is TRBJ2-7, the V gene TRBV5-6, with D unresolved. CDR3 length: 14 amino acids. Per germline, CDR1 SGHDT and CDR2 YYEEEE. Trimming stripped 0 bases from V and 4 bases from J, with 11 bases between. The CDR3 bases are TGTGCCAGCAGCTTGGGAGCCTCAATGTACGAGCAGTACTTC. It is translated as CASSLGASMYEQYF.

This clone showed up just a few times. The rearrangement uses TRBV30 and TRBJ1-1, with unresolved D. The germline V gene encodes CDR1 GTSNPN and CDR2 SVGIG (reference sequence). This CDR3 is built from 13 residues. V gave up 4 bases and J gave up 4 bases, with 13 bases separating them. DNA for the CDR3: TGTGCCTGGACGAGTGGAGTCGGCACTGAAGCTTTCTTT. It is translated as CAWTSGVGTEAFF.

This chain connects TRBV13 to TRBJ1-6, with TRBD1 as a possible D gene (5 bases). The V and J ends lost 4 bases and 4 bases respectively, with 8 bases between them. Germline V gene sequence: CDR1 PRHDT, CDR2 FYEKMQ (reference sequence). CDR3 length equals 14 residues. CDR3 sequence (DNA): TGTGCCAGCAGCTCCGACAGTTATAATTCACCCCTCCACTTT. Its translation is CASSSDSYNSPLHF.

The genes are TRBV19 and TRBJ2-7; D is possibly TRBD1 or TRBD2 (6 bases each). The CDR3 spans 14 residues. V shed 7 bases and J shed 5 bases, with 18 bases lying between them. Germline CDR1 LNHDA, CDR2 SQIVND (reference sequence). The CDR3 bases are TGTGCCAGTACCCCCCAGGGGAGGCTGGACGAGCAGTACTTC. As protein: CASTPQGRLDEQYF.

This chain links TRBV10-1 with TRBJ2-2, with 7 nucleotides matching TRBD1. The CDR3 is 16 amino acids. V was clipped by 7 bases and J by 1 base; unmatched bases: 9. CDR1 is WNHNN, CDR2 SYGVQD, per germline (reference sequence). CDR3: CASKEDRWLNTGELFF. CDR3 sequence (DNA): TGCGCCAGCAAAGAGGACAGGTGGCTGAACACCGGGGAGCTGTTTTTT.

This chain joins TRBV27 and TRBJ2-5; unclear D gene. V dropped 6 bases and J dropped 3 bases, with 11 bases sitting between them. The length of the CDR3 is 13 residues. Germline values: CDR1 MNHEY, CDR2 SMNVEV (reference sequence). The CDR3 is CASRILAEETQYF. CDR3 bases: TGTGCCAGCAGAATTTTGGCGGAAGAGACCCAGTACTTC.

The chain uses TRBV9 and TRBJ2-1, with D possibly being TRBD2 (5 bases). With 4 bases removed from V and 9 bases from J, the gap between germline ends came to 17 bases. The CDR3 runs to 14 residues. Germline-derived CDR1 and CDR2 are SGDLS and YYNGEE. This CDR3 reads CASSPPASWSEQFF. CDR3 DNA: TGTGCCAGCAGCCCTCCGGCTAGCTGGTCTGAGCAGTTCTTC. Full variable domain (remainder filled in from reference TRBV9 and TRBJ2-1): DSGVTQTPKHLITATGQRVTLRCSPRSGDLSVYWYQQSLDQGLQFLIQYYNGEERAKGNILERFSAQQFPDLHSELNLSSLELGDSALYFCASSPPASWSEQFFGPGTRLTVL.

This clone was detected only a few times. The chain couples TRBV4-1 to TRBJ2-6; D is unresolved. CDR1 and CDR2 from the germline V gene are MGHRA and YSYEKL. Trimming took 0 bases from V and 0 from J, leaving 3 bases between them. The CDR3 runs to 15 residues. In DNA, the CDR3 is TGCGCCAGCAGCCAAGAAAACTCTGGGGCCAACGTCCTGACTTTC. Amino acids: CASSQENSGANVLTF.

The chain carries TRBV27 and TRBJ1-4; 8 bases align to TRBD1. This CDR3 comprises 16 residues. Germline V gene data show CDR1 as MNHEY and CDR2 as SMNVEV (reference sequence). Trimming cost V 4 bases and J 0 bases; bases outside gene matches: 4. CDR3 sequence (DNA): TGTGCCAGCAGTTCTGGACAGGGCACAACTAATGAAAAACTGTTTTTT. This translates into CASSSGQGTTNEKLFF.

This chain links TRBV2 with TRBJ2-7; 11 bases fit TRBD1. Germline V gene data show CDR1 as SNHLY and CDR2 as FYNNEI. The CDR3 is made up of 15 amino acids. V lost 3 bases to trimming and J lost 3 bases; unmatched junction nucleotides: 4. The CDR3 loop reads CASSDPGTGGYEQYF. CDR3 nucleotides: TGTGCCAGCAGTGATCCCGGGACAGGGGGCTACGAGCAGTACTTC.

The CDR3 DNA is TGTGCCAGCAGCTTAGGCGGCAGAGCAGGTTTCCCCCTCCACTTT. Its translation is CASSLGGRAGFPLHF. The rearrangement uses TRBV11-2 and TRBJ1-6; D remains unclear. The CDR3 is 15 residues long. Germline CDR1 reads SGHAT; CDR2 reads FQNNGV. V lost 1 base and J lost 13, with 17 bases in between.

The chain employs TRBV30 and TRBJ2-7; no reliable D call. V gave up 2 bases and J gave up 5 bases, with 10 bases separating them. The CDR3 runs to 12 residues. Germline V gene lookup returns CDR1 GTSNPN and CDR2 SVGIG (reference sequence). This CDR3 reads CAWSSPSHEQYF. The CDR3 DNA sequence: TGTGCCTGGAGTTCCCCCTCTCACGAGCAGTACTTC.

The rearrangement links TRBV7-8 to TRBJ2-1; 14 bases match TRBD2. This CDR3 spans 16 amino acids. The ends lost 5 bases at V and 4 bases at J; junction bases unmatched: 4. Germline assignment: CDR1 SGHVS and CDR2 FQNEAQ. Here the CDR3 DNA reads TGTGCCAGCAGCCTGGGACTAGCGGGAGCATACAATGAGCAGTTCTTC. Translated: CASSLGLAGAYNEQFF.

The chain recombines TRBV5-5 with TRBJ2-7, with TRBD1 matching over 7 bases. From germline, CDR1 is SGHKS and CDR2 YYEKEE (reference sequence). This CDR3 has 12 amino acids. Germline trimming cut 5 bases from V and 6 bases from J; bases unmatched to any gene: 5. In DNA form, the CDR3 reads TGTGCCAGCAGTCCACAGGGGAGCGAGCAGTACTTC. Encoded protein: CASSPQGSEQYF. The full variable domain, in which reference TRBV5-5 and TRBJ2-7 provide the parts outside the CDR3, is DAGVTQSPTHLIKTRGQQVTLRCSPISGHKSVSWYQQVLGQGPQFIFQYYEKEERGRGNFPDRFSARQFPNYSSELNVNALLLGDSALYLCASSPQGSEQYFGPGTRLTVT.

This clone showed up just once. The genes are TRBV6-5 and TRBJ1-5; 10 nucleotides align to TRBD1. Trimming removed 6 bases from V and 4 bases from J; junction bases left unmatched: 6. The germline gives CDR1 MNHEY, CDR2 SVGAGI. This CDR3 spans 15 amino acids. CDR3 nucleotides: TGTGCCAGCAGGACGGGACAGGGGATTAATCAGCCCCAGCATTTT. Protein: CASRTGQGINQPQHF.

The chain has TRBV9 and TRBJ2-3; D not certain. The CDR3 covers 16 residues. Trimming stripped 0 bases from V and 1 base from J, with 12 bases between. From germline, CDR1 is SGDLS and CDR2 YYNGEE. The CDR3 region has the DNA TGTGCCAGCAGCGTAGGTCGAGTCCGGGGCACAGATACGCAGTATTTT. Its translation: CASSVGRVRGTDTQYF. Based on the CDR3 plus reference TRBV9 and TRBJ2-3, the full variable domain is DSGVTQTPKHLITATGQRVTLRCSPRSGDLSVYWYQQSLDQGLQFLIQYYNGEERAKGNILERFSAQQFPDLHSELNLSSLELGDSALYFCASSVGRVRGTDTQYFGPGTRLTVL.

The chain combines TRBV11-2 with TRBJ2-5; 9 nucleotides line up with TRBD2. CDR3 length equals 17 residues. Germline V gives CDR1 SGHAT, CDR2 FQNNGV. J was trimmed by 0 bases and V by 5 bases; bases with no gene match: 10. This CDR3 is CASSPVVGGGDQETQYF. CDR3 DNA sequence: TGTGCCAGCAGCCCCGTTGTGGGCGGGGGGGACCAAGAGACCCAGTACTTC.

The chain joins TRBV27 to TRBJ1-5, with D hard to call. This CDR3 region has 12 residues. The germline V gene has CDR1 MNHEY and CDR2 SMNVEV (reference sequence). Between the trimmed V and J ends, which lost 3 bases and 4 bases, there was a span of 4 bases. CDR3 DNA sequence: TGTGCCAGCAGTTTTGCGAATCAGCCCCAGCATTTT. As protein: CASSFANQPQHF.

The V call is TRBV11-3, the J call TRBJ2-1, with D possibly being TRBD2 (5 bases). Trimming cost V 0 bases and J 0 bases, with 18 bases left between them. Germline values: CDR1 SGHNT, CDR2 YENEEA. The CDR3 length is 19 residues. CDR3 protein: CASSLDGERASSSYNEQFF. The CDR3 DNA sequence: TGTGCCAGCAGCTTAGACGGAGAGAGGGCTTCAAGCTCCTACAATGAGCAGTTCTTC.

The chain has TRBV28 and TRBJ1-3; no definite D call. Trimming shortened V by 7 bases and J by 4 bases, and 14 bases separated the two germline ends. This CDR3 spans 14 amino acids. Per the germline V gene, CDR1 is MDHEN and CDR2 is SYDVKM. CDR3: CASNPDTRGNTIYF. In DNA form, the CDR3 reads TGTGCCAGCAACCCAGACACCCGGGGAAACACCATATATTTT. The complete variable domain, with remaining parts taken from reference TRBV28 and TRBJ1-3, reads DVKVTQSSRYLVKRTGEKVFLECVQDMDHENMFWYRQDPGLGLRLIYFSYDVKMKEKGDIPEGYSVSREKKERFSLILESASTNQTSMYLCASNPDTRGNTIYFGEGSWLTVV.

The chain couples TRBV3-1 (or the pseudogene TRBV3-2) to TRBJ2-2, with 8 positions matching TRBD1. The CDR3 totals 17 residues. V lost 1 base to trimming and J lost 4 bases; unmatched junction nucleotides: 8. Germline V gene lookup returns CDR1 LGHDT and CDR2 YNNKEL (reference sequence). CDR3 protein: CASSQVARTGSTGELFF. The CDR3 DNA reads TGTGCCAGCAGCCAAGTTGCCCGGACAGGGAGCACCGGGGAGCTGTTTTTT.

This clone was seen only a few times. The J gene is TRBJ2-7, the V gene TRBV5-1; TRBD1 matches 8 bases. This CDR3 comprises 17 residues. V lost 0 bases and J lost 4; bases outside the gene matches: 12. The germline V gene encodes CDR1 SGHRS and CDR2 YFSETQ. This CDR3 is CASSLVLSADRVYEQYF. The CDR3 nucleotides read TGCGCCAGCAGCTTGGTTTTGTCTGCGGACAGGGTTTACGAGCAGTACTTC. The variable domain in full, with the rest retrieved from reference TRBV5-1 and TRBJ2-7, is KAGVTQTPRYLIKTRGQQVTLSCSPISGHRSVSWYQQTPGQGLQFLFEYFSETQRNKGNFPGRFSGRQFSNSRSEMNVSTLELGDSALYLCASSLVLSADRVYEQYFGPGTRLTVT.

J is TRBJ1-1 and V is TRBV7-9; D not certain. Germline V lookup: CDR1 SEHNR, CDR2 FQNEAQ (reference sequence). The V end was cut by 7 bases, the J end by 0 bases, with 21 bases between. The CDR3 covers 17 residues. The CDR3, as DNA: TGTGCCAGCAAGCCGAAAGAAAGGATCTGGGTGAACACTGAAGCTTTCTTT. Amino acids: CASKPKERIWVNTEAFF.